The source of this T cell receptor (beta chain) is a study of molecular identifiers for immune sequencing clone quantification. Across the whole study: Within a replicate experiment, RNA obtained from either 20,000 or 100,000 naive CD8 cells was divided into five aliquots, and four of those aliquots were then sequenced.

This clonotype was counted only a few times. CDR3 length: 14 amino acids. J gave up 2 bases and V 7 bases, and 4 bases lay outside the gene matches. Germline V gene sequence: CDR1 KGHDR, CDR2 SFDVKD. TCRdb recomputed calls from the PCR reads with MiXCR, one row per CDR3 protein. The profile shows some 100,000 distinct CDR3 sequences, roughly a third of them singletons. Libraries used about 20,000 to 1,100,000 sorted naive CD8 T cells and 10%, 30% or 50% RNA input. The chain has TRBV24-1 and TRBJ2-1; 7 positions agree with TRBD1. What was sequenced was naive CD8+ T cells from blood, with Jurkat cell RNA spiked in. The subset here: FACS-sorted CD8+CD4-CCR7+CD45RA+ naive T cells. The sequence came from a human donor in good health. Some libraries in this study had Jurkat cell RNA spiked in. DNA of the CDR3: TGTGCCACCAGAATGGGACAGACCTACAATGAGCAGTTCTTC. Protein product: CATRMGQTYNEQFF.